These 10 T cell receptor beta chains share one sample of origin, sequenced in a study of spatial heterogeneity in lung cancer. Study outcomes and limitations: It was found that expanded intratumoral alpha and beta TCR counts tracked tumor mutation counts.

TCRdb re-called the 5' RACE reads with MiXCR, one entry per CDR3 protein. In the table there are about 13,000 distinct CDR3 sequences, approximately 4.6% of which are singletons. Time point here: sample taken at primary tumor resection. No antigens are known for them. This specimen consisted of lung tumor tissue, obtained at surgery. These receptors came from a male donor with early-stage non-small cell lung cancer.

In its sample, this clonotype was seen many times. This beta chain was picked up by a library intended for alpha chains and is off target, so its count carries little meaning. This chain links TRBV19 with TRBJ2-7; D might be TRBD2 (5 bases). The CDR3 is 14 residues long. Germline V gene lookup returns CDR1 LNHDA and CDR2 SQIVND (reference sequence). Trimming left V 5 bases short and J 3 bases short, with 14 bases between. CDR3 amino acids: CASSPLSGLYEQYF. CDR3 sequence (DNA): TGTGCCAGTAGTCCCTTAAGCGGACTCTACGAGCAGTACTTC.

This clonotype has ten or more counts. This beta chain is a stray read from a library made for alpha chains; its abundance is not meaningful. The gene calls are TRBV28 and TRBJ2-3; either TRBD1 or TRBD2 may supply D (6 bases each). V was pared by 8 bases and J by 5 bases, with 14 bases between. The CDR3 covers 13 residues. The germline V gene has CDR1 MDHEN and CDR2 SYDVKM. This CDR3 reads CASATGARDTQYF. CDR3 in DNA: TGTGCCAGCGCGACGGGGGCCCGAGATACGCAGTATTTT.

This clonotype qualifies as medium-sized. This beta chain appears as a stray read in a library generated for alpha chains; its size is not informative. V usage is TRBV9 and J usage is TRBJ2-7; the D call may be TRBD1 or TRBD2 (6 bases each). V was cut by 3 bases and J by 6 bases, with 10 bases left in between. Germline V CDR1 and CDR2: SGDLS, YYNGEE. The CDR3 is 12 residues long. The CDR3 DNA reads TGTGCCAGCAGCGAGGGGGGTGTCGAGCAGTACTTC. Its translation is CASSEGGVEQYF.

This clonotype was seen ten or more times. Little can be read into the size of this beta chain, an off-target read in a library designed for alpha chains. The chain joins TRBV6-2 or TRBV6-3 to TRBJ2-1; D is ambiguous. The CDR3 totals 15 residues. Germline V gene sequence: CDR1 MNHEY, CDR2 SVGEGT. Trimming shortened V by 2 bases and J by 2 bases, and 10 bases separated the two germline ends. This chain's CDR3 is CASSYPVPAYNEQFF. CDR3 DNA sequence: TGTGCCAGCAGTTACCCGGTCCCAGCCTACAATGAGCAGTTCTTC.

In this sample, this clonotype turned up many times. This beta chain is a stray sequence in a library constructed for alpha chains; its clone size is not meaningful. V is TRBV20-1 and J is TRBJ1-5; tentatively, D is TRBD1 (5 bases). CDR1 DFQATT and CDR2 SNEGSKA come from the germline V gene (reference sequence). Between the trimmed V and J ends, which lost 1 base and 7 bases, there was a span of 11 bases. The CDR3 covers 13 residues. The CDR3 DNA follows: TGCAGTGCTAGAGCCGACAGAACCCAGCCCCAGCATTTT. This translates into CSARADRTQPQHF.

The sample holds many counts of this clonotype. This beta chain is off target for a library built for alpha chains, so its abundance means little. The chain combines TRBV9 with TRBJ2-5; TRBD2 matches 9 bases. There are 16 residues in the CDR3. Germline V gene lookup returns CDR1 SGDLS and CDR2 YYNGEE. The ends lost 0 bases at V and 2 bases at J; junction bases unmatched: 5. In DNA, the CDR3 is TGTGCCAGCAGCGTAGATAGCGGGGGCCTACAAGAGACCCAGTACTTC. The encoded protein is CASSVDSGGLQETQYF.

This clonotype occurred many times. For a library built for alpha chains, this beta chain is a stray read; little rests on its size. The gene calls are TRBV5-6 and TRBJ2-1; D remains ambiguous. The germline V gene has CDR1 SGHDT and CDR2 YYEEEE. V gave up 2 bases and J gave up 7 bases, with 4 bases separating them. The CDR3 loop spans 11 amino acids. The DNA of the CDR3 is TGTGCCAGCAGCTTTGGTAATGAGCAGTTCTTC. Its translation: CASSFGNEQFF.

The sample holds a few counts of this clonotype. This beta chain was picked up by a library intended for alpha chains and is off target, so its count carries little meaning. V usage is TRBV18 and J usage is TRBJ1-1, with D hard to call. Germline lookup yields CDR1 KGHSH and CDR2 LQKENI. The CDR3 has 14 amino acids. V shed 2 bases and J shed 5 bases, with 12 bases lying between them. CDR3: CASSPVQGLTEAFF. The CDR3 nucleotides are TGTGCCAGCTCACCAGTCCAAGGTTTAACTGAAGCTTTCTTT.

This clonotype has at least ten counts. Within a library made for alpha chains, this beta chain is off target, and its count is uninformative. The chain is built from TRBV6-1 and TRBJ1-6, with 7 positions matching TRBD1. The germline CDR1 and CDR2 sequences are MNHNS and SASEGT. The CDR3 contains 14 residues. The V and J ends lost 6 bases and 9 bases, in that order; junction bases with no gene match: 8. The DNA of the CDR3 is TGTGCCAGCAGCTCCGACAGGGTGGTTTCACCCCTCCACTTT. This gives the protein CASSSDRVVSPLHF.

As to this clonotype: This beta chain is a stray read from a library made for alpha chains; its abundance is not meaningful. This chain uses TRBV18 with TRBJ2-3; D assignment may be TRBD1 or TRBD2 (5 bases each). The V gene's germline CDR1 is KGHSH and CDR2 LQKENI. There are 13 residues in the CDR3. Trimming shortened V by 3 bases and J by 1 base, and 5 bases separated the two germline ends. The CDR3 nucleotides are TGTGCCAGCTCACCGGGACGCACAGATACGCAGTATTTT. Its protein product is CASSPGRTDTQYF.